Presented here are 13 T cell receptor beta chains from one specimen sequenced in a study of shared clonotypes between healthy human individuals. Sequenced by immunoSEQ multiplex PCR; TCRdb stores in-frame clones only, minus some. The data show around 500,000 clones, over 70% seen once. The specimen was PBMCs. The receptors were sampled from a woman aged 40 to 50 in good health. Some clones in this sample may be carry-over from other donors' samples.

Here the CDR3 DNA reads TGTGCCAGCAGCTTGGGGGGTTCCGCCTACGAGCAGTACTTC. Protein: CASSLGGSAYEQYF. The gene calls are TRBV7-8 and TRBJ2-7; D might be TRBD2 (6 bases). Germline assignment: CDR1 SGHVS and CDR2 FQNEAQ. Trimming removed 3 bases from V and 2 bases from J, with 11 bases in between. The CDR3 consists of 14 residues.

The chain recombines TRBV7-9 with TRBJ2-2; the D is unclear. CDR3 length equals 13 residues. Trimming cost V 5 bases and J 0 bases, with 4 bases left between them. CDR1 and CDR2 from the germline V gene are SEHNR and FQNEAQ (reference sequence). CDR3 coding DNA: TGTGCCAGCAGCCGGACGAACACCGGGGAGCTGTTTTTT. It yields the protein CASSRTNTGELFF.

On this clone: A single base is all that separates this from a far larger clone, so a read error is likely. The same CDR3 can be traced to other DNA sequences in this sample. The CDR3 DNA reads as TGTGCCAGCAGCTCCGCTGATCGACCCGCCGGGGGGGCCAACGTCCTGACCTTC. It translates to CASSSADRPAGGANVLTF. V gene TRBV5-4 combines with J gene TRBJ2-6, with 8 bases that match TRBD2. The CDR3 length is 18 residues. Germline V CDR1 and CDR2: SGHNT, YYREEE (reference sequence).

This clone was counted between two and nine times. CDR3 bases: TGTGCCAGCAGTCCCGGGACTAGCGTAAACATTCAGTACTTC. This gives the protein CASSPGTSVNIQYF. The chain carries TRBV28 and TRBJ2-4; 10 bases are a match to TRBD2. The CDR3 runs 14 residues. CDR1 and CDR2 (germline): MDHEN, SYDVKM. Losses at the gene ends were 5 bases for V and 6 bases for J; bases not matched to a gene: 4.

V gene TRBV4-3 combines with J gene TRBJ2-3, with a tentative D call TRBD1 (7 bases). Looked up from germline, CDR1 is LGHNA and CDR2 is YSLEER. Between the trimmed V and J ends, which lost 4 bases and 5 bases, there was a span of 13 bases. The CDR3 has 14 amino acids. The CDR3 spells CASSRGGGEDTQYF. The DNA of the CDR3 is TGCGCCAGCAGCCGAGGGGGCGGGGAAGATACGCAGTATTTT.

This clone turned up a few times. A far bigger clonotype differs at one base, so this is likely a read error. Additional DNA sequences in this sample encode the identical CDR3. The chain uses TRBV30 and TRBJ1-2; TRBD1 might be the D (5 bases). CDR3 size: 13 residues. The germline V gene encodes CDR1 GTSNPN and CDR2 SVGIG (reference sequence). The CDR3 DNA reads as TGTGCCTGGAGTGTAATAGGGACGCAAGGCTACACCTTT. It specifies CAWSVIGTQGYTF. Variable domain in full (rest from reference TRBV30 and TRBJ1-2): SQTIHQWPATLVQPVGSPLSLECTVEGTSNPNLYWYRQAAGRGLQLLFYSVGIGQISSEVPQNLSASRPQDRQFILSSKKLLLSDSGFYLCAWSVIGTQGYTFGSGTRLTVV.

This clone appeared a single time. CDR3 nucleotides: TGTGCCAGCAGTCGCAGGGGGAGCTACGAGCAGTACTTC. Translation gives CASSRRGSYEQYF. This chain uses TRBV6-1 with TRBJ2-7; TRBD1 matches at 7 bases. The CDR3 length is 13 residues. V was pared by 5 bases and J by 3 bases, with 4 bases of the junction left unmatched. Germline V CDR1 and CDR2: MNHNS, SASEGT.

V is TRBV6-5 and J is TRBJ1-3; 12 bases agree with TRBD1. The germline V gene encodes CDR1 MNHEY and CDR2 SVGAGI. The CDR3 is 15 amino acids. V shed 6 bases, J shed 4 bases, and the junction held 4 bases outside the gene matches. The CDR3 loop reads CASRSGTGGGNTIYF. Written as DNA, the CDR3 is TGTGCCAGCAGATCCGGGACAGGGGGCGGAAACACCATATATTTT.

This rearrangement joins TRBV11-2 to TRBJ2-5, with D possibly matching TRBD1 (5 bases). The CDR3 has 13 amino acids. Trimming cost V 5 bases and J 0 bases, with 7 bases left between them. Germline CDR1 reads SGHAT; CDR2 reads FQNNGV. As DNA, the CDR3 is TGTGCCAGCAGCAAGGGGTACCAAGAGACCCAGTACTTC. Encoded protein: CASSKGYQETQYF.

The chain recombines TRBV15 with TRBJ2-7; perhaps TRBD2 as D (5 bases). Trimming pared 4 bases from V and 1 base from J, leaving 8 bases between. Germline CDR1 and CDR2: LNHNV and YYDKDF (reference sequence). The CDR3 runs 13 residues. In nucleotides, the CDR3 is TGTGCCACCAGCAAGGACTTATCCTACGAGCAGTACTTC. It is translated as CATSKDLSYEQYF.

A single count supports this clone. V gene TRBV5-4 combines with J gene TRBJ2-3; 10 nucleotides align to TRBD2. The length of the CDR3 is 16 residues. Trimming removed 4 bases from V and 1 base from J; junction bases left unmatched: 6. The germline CDR1 and CDR2 sequences are SGHNT and YYREEE (reference sequence). In DNA, the CDR3 is TGTGCCAGCAGCAATCCTACTAGCGGGGGCACAGATACGCAGTATTTT. The encoded protein is CASSNPTSGGTDTQYF.

A few counts support this clone. This sequence joins TRBV20-1 and TRBJ2-3; either TRBD1 or TRBD2 may fit D (7 bases each). The CDR3 totals 11 residues. Deletions cut 6 bases from V and 9 bases from J, with 13 bases between. The V gene's germline CDR1 is DFQATT and CDR2 SNEGSKA (reference sequence). The CDR3 nucleotides are TGCAGTGCCCCCCAGGGGGGGACGCAGTATTTT. This translates into CSAPQGGTQYF.

This clone is a singleton in its sample. A far larger clone differs by one base, so this is likely a read error. The same CDR3 is also encoded by other DNA sequences in this sample. The chain has TRBV30 and TRBJ1-2; 10 bases map to TRBD1. Germline V CDR1 and CDR2: GTSNPN, SVGIG (reference sequence). This CDR3 region has 14 residues. J lost 4 bases, V lost 6 bases, and 8 bases had no gene match. In DNA form, the CDR3 reads TGTGCCTGCAGACAGGGGGCCCCCTTCTATGGCTACACCTTC. As protein: CACRQGAPFYGYTF.